The 22 T cell receptor beta chains below all came from one sample that was sequenced in a study of control samples from healthy donors and cancer patients. Assay: immunoSEQ multiplex PCR; the TCRdb copy retains only in-frame clones and omits some. The table includes about 130,000 clones, 80% to 95% detected once. Sequences were obtained from blood. These receptors originate from a woman in her fifties or sixties in good health.

The chain has TRBV19 and TRBJ2-3; TRBD1 matches 7 bases. This CDR3 has 14 residues. Trimming took 6 bases from V and 4 from J; bases not matched to a gene: 7. CDR1 is LNHDA, CDR2 SQIVND, per germline (reference sequence). The CDR3 spells CASRNRGGSDTQYF. In DNA, the CDR3 is TGTGCCAGTAGGAACAGGGGCGGCTCAGATACGCAGTATTTT.

This clone was counted a single time. This chain links TRBV5-4 with TRBJ1-1; possible D gene TRBD1, 5 bases. Germline V gene lookup returns CDR1 SGHNT and CDR2 YYREEE (reference sequence). The V gene lost 1 base and the J gene lost 7 bases, with 17 bases spanning the gap. This CDR3 is 15 amino acids long. CDR3 nucleotides: TGTGCCAGCAGCTTGACGGCAGGAGGGGATTTTGAAGCTTTCTTT. Protein: CASSLTAGGDFEAFF.

The chain couples TRBV27 to TRBJ2-1; TRBD2 might be the D (5 bases). V dropped 2 bases and J dropped 4 bases, with 9 bases sitting between them. This CDR3 spans 14 amino acids. Germline lookup yields CDR1 MNHEY and CDR2 SMNVEV (reference sequence). CDR3 residues: CASSLDGKYNEQFF. For the CDR3, the DNA is TGTGCCAGCAGTTTAGACGGGAAGTACAATGAGCAGTTCTTC.

This clone was found a few times. This rearrangement joins TRBV5-1 to TRBJ1-1; D is unresolved. The CDR3 runs to 15 residues. The ends were cut back, 0 bases at V and 3 bases at J, with 12 bases in the middle. In germline, CDR1 is SGHRS, CDR2 YFSETQ. CDR3 sequence reads: CASSLGRAVDTEAFF. The CDR3 nucleotides are TGCGCCAGCAGCTTGGGGAGGGCTGTGGACACTGAAGCTTTCTTT. Supplemented by reference TRBV5-1 and TRBJ1-1, the full variable domain reads KAGVTQTPRYLIKTRGQQVTLSCSPISGHRSVSWYQQTPGQGLQFLFEYFSETQRNKGNFPGRFSGRQFSNSRSEMNVSTLELGDSALYLCASSLGRAVDTEAFFGQGTRLTVV.

The rearrangement uses TRBV30 and TRBJ1-5, with D perhaps TRBD1 (6 bases). Trimming took off 0 bases at V and 5 bases at J, with 8 bases between the two ends. The germline CDR1 and CDR2 sequences are GTSNPN and SVGIG (reference sequence). The CDR3 contains 13 residues. The DNA of the CDR3 is TGTGCCTGGAGTGTACACAGGGATCAGCCCCAGCATTTT. Its translation is CAWSVHRDQPQHF.

The chain links TRBV30 to TRBJ1-6, with D unresolved. V was cut by 7 bases and J by 0 bases, with 19 bases left in between. The CDR3 has 17 amino acids. CDR1 is GTSNPN, CDR2 SVGIG, per germline (reference sequence). CDR3 bases: TGTGCCTCCCCCGAAGCTGGAGTTCGCTCCTATAATTCACCCCTCCACTTT. This gives the protein CASPEAGVRSYNSPLHF. Complete variable domain (other parts from reference TRBV30 and TRBJ1-6): SQTIHQWPATLVQPVGSPLSLECTVEGTSNPNLYWYRQAAGRGLQLLFYSVGIGQISSEVPQNLSASRPQDRQFILSSKKLLLSDSGFYLCASPEAGVRSYNSPLHFGNGTRLTVT.

A single count supports this clone. This chain joins TRBV4-2 and TRBJ1-4; D uncertain. The CDR3 extends over 14 amino acids. Germline CDR1 is LGHNA and CDR2 is YNFKEQ. The V gene lost 2 bases and the J gene lost 7 bases, with 11 bases spanning the gap. CDR3 sequence (DNA): TGTGCCAGCAGCCAACAGCCTTGGGGTGAAAAACTGTTTTTT. Translated: CASSQQPWGEKLFF.

This chain connects TRBV30 to TRBJ1-2; D possibly corresponds to TRBD1 (5 bases). V was trimmed by 8 bases and J by 1 base, leaving 8 bases between them. The CDR3 covers 11 residues. The germline V gene has CDR1 GTSNPN and CDR2 SVGIG (reference sequence). This CDR3 reads CAMTDNYGYTF. The CDR3, as DNA: TGTGCCATGACAGATAACTATGGCTACACCTTC.

The chain couples TRBV11-2 to TRBJ1-1; D gene unclear. The CDR3 extends over 11 amino acids. V was pared by 7 bases and J by 8 bases, with 11 bases between. CDR1 and CDR2 from the germline V gene are SGHAT and FQNNGV. CDR3 in amino acids: CASTAREEAFF. CDR3 nucleotides: TGTGCCAGCACCGCGAGGGAAGAAGCTTTCTTT.

This chain connects TRBV28 to TRBJ1-5; TRBD1 is a possible D gene (5 bases). This CDR3 contains 15 residues. Germline values: CDR1 MDHEN, CDR2 SYDVKM. The V end lost 6 bases, the J end lost 0 bases, and 12 bases lay between the germline ends. The CDR3 coding sequence is TGTGCCAGCAGCCCTGTCCAGGGTAGCAATCAGCCCCAGCATTTT. This translates into CASSPVQGSNQPQHF.

About this clone: Other DNA variants within this sample encode the same CDR3. The chain uses TRBV2 and TRBJ1-5, with 7 bases matching TRBD1. The V segment lost 4 bases and the J segment 4 bases; nucleotides outside the gene matches: 7. This CDR3 is 15 amino acids long. Germline loops: CDR1 SNHLY, CDR2 FYNNEI. CDR3 protein: CASSGGAGGNQPQHF. DNA for the CDR3: TGTGCCAGCAGTGGGGGAGCAGGGGGAAATCAGCCCCAGCATTTT.

Regarding this clone: A read error may produce the germline difference seen at one junction end. CDR3 sequence reads: CGWMTPGRLSGRETQYF. The CDR3 coding sequence is TGTGGCTGGATGACACCGGGACGACTAAGCGGGAGGGAGACGCAGTATTTT. The chain employs TRBV30 and TRBJ2-3; 10 bases fit TRBD2. Germline CDR1 reads GTSNPN; CDR2 reads SVGIG (reference sequence). This CDR3 has 17 residues.

The chain combines TRBV15 with TRBJ2-2, with D unresolved. Germline values: CDR1 LNHNV, CDR2 YYDKDF (reference sequence). This CDR3 region has 14 residues. Trimming shortened V by 2 bases and J by 4 bases, and 8 bases separated the two germline ends. CDR3 protein: CATSRIDSTGELFF. CDR3 DNA sequence: TGTGCCACCAGCAGAATTGACTCCACCGGGGAGCTGTTTTTT.

The chain uses TRBV7-2 and TRBJ1-2; 9 bases map to TRBD1. Unmatched junction bases numbered 11, after V lost 5 bases and J lost 4 bases. CDR1 and CDR2 from the germline V gene are SGHTA and FQGNSA. The CDR3 loop spans 16 amino acids. CDR3 DNA: TGTGCCAGCAGCCAAAAGGGACAGGGTGCTATCTATGGCTACACCTTC. Protein sequence: CASSQKGQGAIYGYTF.

J is TRBJ1-1 and V is TRBV5-1; D is perhaps TRBD1 (6 bases). V dropped 4 bases and J dropped 1 base, with 14 bases sitting between them. The V gene's germline CDR1 is SGHRS and CDR2 YFSETQ. The CDR3 runs 15 residues. The CDR3 DNA reads as TGCGCCAGCAGCCCTCGTCCCAGGGGGAACACTGAAGCTTTCTTT. This gives the protein CASSPRPRGNTEAFF. Full variable domain (missing parts from reference TRBV5-1 and TRBJ1-1): KAGVTQTPRYLIKTRGQQVTLSCSPISGHRSVSWYQQTPGQGLQFLFEYFSETQRNKGNFPGRFSGRQFSNSRSEMNVSTLELGDSALYLCASSPRPRGNTEAFFGQGTRLTVV.

This clone was observed once. This sequence joins TRBV6-5 and TRBJ1-6, with a possible D match to TRBD1 (5 bases). Germline CDR1 MNHEY, CDR2 SVGAGI. The CDR3 spans 16 residues. The V gene lost 0 bases and the J gene lost 7 bases, with 13 bases spanning the gap. The CDR3 protein is CASSYSATAANSPLHF. CDR3 coding DNA: TGTGCCAGCAGTTACTCCGCGACAGCGGCGAATTCACCCCTCCACTTT.

This chain links TRBV29-1 with TRBJ2-1; 8 bases map to TRBD2. With 7 bases clipped from V and 6 bases from J, the junction kept 11 bases outside the gene matches. This CDR3 is built from 14 residues. Germline assignment: CDR1 SQVTM and CDR2 ANQGSEA. CDR3: CSAGPGLVINEQFF. The CDR3 DNA reads TGCAGCGCTGGCCCGGGACTAGTTATCAATGAGCAGTTCTTC.

The J gene is TRBJ2-3, the V gene TRBV10-3; the D gene is possibly TRBD2 (5 bases). The CDR3 consists of 18 residues. The V gene's germline CDR1 is ENHRY and CDR2 SYGVKD. Trimming stripped 0 bases from V and 0 bases from J, with 16 bases between. The CDR3 sequence: CAISESGGQLTSTDTQYF. The CDR3 coding sequence is TGTGCCATCAGTGAGTCGGGCGGGCAGCTAACTAGCACAGATACGCAGTATTTT.

The chain combines TRBV2 with TRBJ1-4; no firm D call. The length of the CDR3 is 10 residues. V dropped 3 bases and J dropped 7 bases, with 0 bases sitting between them. The germline V gene encodes CDR1 SNHLY and CDR2 FYNNEI. DNA of the CDR3: TGTGCCAGCAGTGATGAAAAACTGTTTTTT. Translation gives CASSDEKLFF.

J is TRBJ2-1 and V is TRBV3-1 (or the pseudogene TRBV3-2), with unresolved D. The CDR3 is 15 residues long. Per the germline V gene, CDR1 is LGHDT and CDR2 is YNNKEL (reference sequence). Trimming pared 2 bases from V and 8 bases from J, leaving 16 bases between. The CDR3 protein is CASSQKKVASHEQFF. CDR3 in DNA: TGTGCCAGCAGCCAAAAGAAGGTGGCCTCCCATGAGCAGTTCTTC.

The chain uses TRBV5-1 and TRBJ1-2, with a weak D call TRBD1 (5 bases). The CDR3 is made up of 12 amino acids. Trimming removed 3 bases at V and 7 bases at J, with 10 bases between. Germline V gene sequence: CDR1 SGHRS, CDR2 YFSETQ. CDR3 residues: CASSSTQVGYTF. DNA for the CDR3: TGCGCCAGCAGCTCGACACAGGTTGGCTACACCTTC.

This chain joins TRBV4-1 and TRBJ1-5; D is perhaps TRBD1 (5 bases). V lost 1 base and J 0 bases, leaving 13 bases between the germline ends. Germline CDR1 MGHRA, CDR2 YSYEKL. The CDR3 consists of 17 residues. CDR3 in amino acids: CASSQVVGVSSNQPQHF. The CDR3 bases are TGCGCCAGCAGCCAAGTGGTGGGGGTGAGTAGCAATCAGCCCCAGCATTTT.